The source of this T cell receptor (beta chain) is a study of CD8+ T cells in alopecia areata. Investigators isolated RNA and reverse transcribed it into cDNA to act as the sequencing template. Here immunoSEQ multiplex PCR was the method, and the copy in TCRdb shows in-frame clones only, minus some. Of over 150,000 clones listed, roughly 60% were seen once; the top ten hold 1.7%. As for this clone: What it recognizes is unknown.

V lost 2 bases and J lost 6; bases outside the gene matches: 1. The CDR3 is made up of 13 amino acids. CDR1 SGHDN and CDR2 FVKESK come from the germline V gene. Notes on the study in general: Mice showed TCR sharing more clearly than patients did, possibly owing to HLA.

Material: CD4+ T cells sorted from blood, obtained at week 0. The chain recombines TRBV14 with TRBJ2-5; 9 bases fit TRBD1. The clonotype was recovered from a human donor with alopecia areata. CDR3 nucleotide sequence: TGTGCCAGCAGCCAAACAGGGGGCAAGACCCAGTACTTC. This sequence encodes CASSQTGGKTQYF. The full variable domain, in which reference TRBV14 and TRBJ2-5 provide the parts outside the CDR3, is EAGVTQFPSHSVIEKGQTVTLRCDPISGHDNLYWYRRVMGKEIKFLLHFVKESKQDESGMPNNRFLAERTGGTYSTLKVQPAELEDSGVYFCASSQTGGKTQYFGPGTRLLVL.